The 7 T cell receptor beta chains reported below all come from one sample, sequenced in a study of regulatory T cells in long-lasting Graves disease. Researchers made TCR beta libraries by using iRepertoire HTBI primers and running Arm-PCR on CDR3 regions. TCRdb processed the multiplex PCR reads anew with MiXCR; each CDR3 protein has one entry. The sample has over 500,000 distinct CDR3 sequences, 15% to 20% seen once. The time point here: newly diagnosed GD, antithyroid drugs for less than 3 months. There was RNA extracted from PBMCs, and the TCR library was made from it. These sequences were also reported in another study, on T cells in Graves' hyperthyroidism and ophthalmopathy.

Here the sequenced sample was peripheral blood mononuclear cells (PBMCs), taken at new diagnosis, from a patient treated with antithyroid drugs. The receptors come from a woman in her twenties or thirties with Graves disease.

This clonotype was detected many times. This chain links TRBV7-3 with TRBJ2-1; D is uncertain. From germline, CDR1 is SGHTA and CDR2 FQGTGA. V was shortened by 3 bases and J by 7 bases, with 13 bases between the two germline ends. The CDR3 runs 14 residues. CDR3 in DNA: TGTGCCAGCAGCTTTTCACCAGTAGGGAATGAGCAGTTCTTC. Protein product: CASSFSPVGNEQFF.

This clonotype was found a few times. This chain connects TRBV7-2 to TRBJ2-1; 7 bases match TRBD1. Germline lookup yields CDR1 SGHTA and CDR2 FQGNSA. CDR3 size: 15 residues. Trimming removed 5 bases from V and 0 bases from J; junction bases left unmatched: 4. The CDR3 sequence is CASSRTGASYNEQFF. For the CDR3, the DNA is TGTGCCAGCAGCCGTACAGGGGCCTCCTACAATGAGCAGTTCTTC.

This clonotype was detected only a few times. The chain employs TRBV30 and TRBJ2-1, with 12 positions matching TRBD2. Germline trimming cut 2 bases from V and 4 bases from J; bases unmatched to any gene: 3. CDR3 length equals 15 residues. The V gene's germline CDR1 is GTSNPN and CDR2 SVGIG (reference sequence). The CDR3 reads CAWSSGLAGYNEQFF. CDR3 DNA sequence: TGTGCCTGGAGTTCTGGACTAGCGGGGTACAATGAGCAGTTCTTC.

The chain combines TRBV6-2 or TRBV6-3 with TRBJ2-2; D perhaps matches TRBD1 (6 bases). In germline, CDR1 is MNHEY, CDR2 SVGEGT. V lost 4 bases to trimming and J lost 0 bases, with 9 bases between them. The CDR3 is 15 amino acids. The CDR3 here is CASSFTGPNTGELFF. The CDR3 DNA is TGTGCCAGCAGTTTTACAGGGCCGAACACCGGGGAGCTGTTTTTT.

The gene calls are TRBV3-1 and TRBJ2-2; TRBD2 matches 7 bases. The CDR3 length is 15 residues. V trimming: 4 bases; J trimming: 4 bases; junction bases outside the gene matches: 6. The germline CDR1 and CDR2 sequences are LGHDT and YNNKEL (reference sequence). CDR3 bases: TGTGCCAGCAGCCCAGCGGGGAGAGGCACCGGGGAGCTGTTTTTT. This translates into CASSPAGRGTGELFF.

This clonotype was observed at least ten times. The chain joins TRBV6-1 to TRBJ2-7; 12 nucleotides agree with TRBD2. Germline V gene sequence: CDR1 MNHNS, CDR2 SASEGT. The trim removed 4 bases at V and 3 bases at J, leaving 4 bases unmatched. CDR3 size: 15 residues. CDR3 sequence (DNA): TGTGCCAGCAGTGGCCGGACTAGCGGGAACTACGAGCAGTACTTC. This codes for CASSGRTSGNYEQYF.

Many counts were recorded for this clonotype. The rearrangement links TRBV27 to TRBJ2-1, with D perhaps matching TRBD1 (5 bases). V was pared by 4 bases and J by 9 bases, with 16 bases between. The CDR3 has 14 residues. Germline V gives CDR1 MNHEY, CDR2 SMNVEV (reference sequence). CDR3 loop: CASSSPDGRGEQFF. For the CDR3, the DNA is TGTGCCAGCAGTTCCCCCGACGGAAGGGGTGAGCAGTTCTTC.